These T cell receptor beta chains were read from a single sample in a study of patients and donors after allogeneic stem cell transplantation. One entry per CDR3 protein, called by TCRdb with MiXCR from the RT-PCR reads. The sample holds 190,000 or so distinct CDR3 sequences, around two fifths seen once. Sequencing input: blood, either unsorted or a sorted T cell fraction (not recorded which). These TCRs come from a human donor who was either an allogeneic HSCT recipient or a stem cell or donor lymphocyte infusion donor (not recorded which). It is not recorded whose cells these are; they may come from a transplant donor. Each CDR3 is given with its conserved first and last residue. D genes are given only for firm matches. Rows may omit the clone size; those that give it use once, few, many or a size class.

v_call	j_call	d_call	clone_size	cdr3_nt	cdr3_aa
TRBV5-1	TRBJ2-7	TRBD1	few	TGCGCCAGCAGCTCTCCCACCGGGACAGGAGGGGGCGAGCAGTACTTC	CASSSPTGTGGGEQYF
TRBV6-6	TRBJ2-3	-	-	TGTGCCAGCAGTTACCGCACAGGGACCCCCACAGATACGCAGTATTTT	CASSYRTGTPTDTQYF
TRBV27	TRBJ2-3	-	few	TGTGCCAGCAGTACTAGACGGGGTGTCGGCACAGATACGCAGTATTTT	CASSTRRGVGTDTQYF
TRBV2	TRBJ1-2	TRBD1	few	TGTGCCAGGAGGACAGGGAACTATGGCTACACCTTC	CARRTGNYGYTF
TRBV4-1	TRBJ1-4	TRBD1	-	TGCGCCAGCAGCCAAGCCTACAGGGGGGGAGAAAAACTGTTTTTT	CASSQAYRGGEKLFF
TRBV12-3/TRBV12-4	TRBJ1-1	-	few	TGTGCCAGCAGTACAGGGTTTAGCACTGAAGCTTTCTTT	CASSTGFSTEAFF
TRBV24-1	TRBJ1-2	-	-	TGTGCCACCAGTGATAGCCAGGGATATGGCTACACCTTC	CATSDSQGYGYTF
TRBV28	TRBJ1-5	-	few	TGTGCCAGCGGAAGACAGCCCCAGCATTTT	CASGRQPQHF
TRBV6-1	TRBJ1-5	-	-	TGTGCCAGCCTACGCTCGGGGGGCGCCAGCAATCAGCCCCAGCATTTT	CASLRSGGASNQPQHF
TRBV6-2/TRBV6-3	TRBJ2-6	-	-	TGTGCCAGCCGAGACCTTTTTTTGTCTGGGGCCAACGTCCTGACTTTC	CASRDLFLSGANVLTF
TRBV24-1	TRBJ1-5	-	many	TGTGCCACCAGCGAGGGACTACTATCAGAGCCCCAGCATTTT	CATSEGLLSEPQHF
TRBV12-3/TRBV12-4	TRBJ1-4	-	few	TGTGCCAGCAGTCCCATGGGAGATCTAAAACTGTTTTTT	CASSPMGDLKLFF
TRBV6-5	TRBJ1-5	-	-	TGTGCCAGCAGTTACTCGAGGTCCTATCAGCCCCAGCATTTT	CASSYSRSYQPQHF
TRBV28	TRBJ1-6	TRBD1	-	TGTGCCAGCAGGAACAGGGGCTGGAGGAACTCACCCCTCCACTTT	CASRNRGWRNSPLHF
TRBV28	TRBJ2-2	-	few	TGTGCCAGCACCGGAGGGAACACCGGGGAGCTGTTTTTT	CASTGGNTGELFF
TRBV5-1	TRBJ2-3	-	-	TGCGCCAGCAGCCACGGGACTTCCACAGATACGCAGTATTTT	CASSHGTSTDTQYF
TRBV29-1	TRBJ2-1	TRBD2	-	TGCAGCGTTACTAGCGGGGTCTACAATGAGCAGTTCTTC	CSVTSGVYNEQFF
TRBV12-3/TRBV12-4	TRBJ2-1	TRBD2	-	TGTGCCAGCAGTTTAGAGGCGGGGGGGCCTTATGAGCAGTTCTTC	CASSLEAGGPYEQFF
TRBV7-9	TRBJ2-1	TRBD1	-	TGTGCCAGCAGCCCCAGGACAGGTCGTGAGCAGTTCTTC	CASSPRTGREQFF
TRBV7-9	TRBJ1-3	-	-	TGTGCCAGCAGCTCCCGATCGATACTTGGAAACACCATATATTTT	CASSSRSILGNTIYF
TRBV7-9	TRBJ1-4	TRBD1	-	TGTGCCAGCAGCGAACGCAGACAGGGGGCGGATGAAAAACTGTTTTTT	CASSERRQGADEKLFF
TRBV27	TRBJ2-2	-	-	TGTGCCAGCAGTCTCGTCACCGGGGAGCTGTTTTTT	CASSLVTGELFF
TRBV7-9	TRBJ1-2	-	-	TGTGCCAGCAGCCGCTCCAGGACCTATGGCTACACCTTC	CASSRSRTYGYTF
TRBV7-2	TRBJ2-2	-	-	TGTGCCAGCAGCTTAGGGCTGCTCACTTACACCGGGGAGCTGTTTTTT	CASSLGLLTYTGELFF
TRBV28	TRBJ1-5	-	few	TGTGCCAGCAGTTTGACAGATACTGTCGCGCCCCAGCATTTT	CASSLTDTVAPQHF
TRBV5-1	TRBJ1-3	TRBD1	-	TGCGCCAGCAGCTTCGGGACCCCTCAAGACAGGGGACGAACTGGAAACACCATATATTTT	CASSFGTPQDRGRTGNTIYF
TRBV10-3	TRBJ1-1	TRBD1	-	TGTGCCATCAGGGGGGGACAGGGGACGTTCACTGAAGCTTTCTTT	CAIRGGQGTFTEAFF
TRBV19	TRBJ1-5	TRBD1	-	TGTGCCAGTAGAACGGTGGGACAGATGGGCCAGCCCCAGCATTTT	CASRTVGQMGQPQHF
TRBV12-3/TRBV12-4	TRBJ1-1	-	-	TGTGCCATCGGCCGCCAGGAAAGGATCGAAGCTTTCTTT	CAIGRQERIEAFF
TRBV12-3/TRBV12-4	TRBJ1-1	-	many	TGTGCCAGCAGTTTAAAAGGGGGCACTGAAGCTTTCTTT	CASSLKGGTEAFF
TRBV27	TRBJ1-4	-	-	TGTGCCAGCAGACGGAACCCAGGGAAGTATGAAAAACTGTTTTTT	CASRRNPGKYEKLFF
TRBV11-2	TRBJ1-2	-	-	TGTGCCAGCAGCTCACTCGCGGGACGGCCGGGGCACTATGGCTACACCTTC	CASSSLAGRPGHYGYTF
TRBV20-1	TRBJ2-7	-	-	TGCAGTGCTACCGGGGGGCCCGCCTACGAGCAGTACTTC	CSATGGPAYEQYF
TRBV5-1	TRBJ2-1	-	-	TGCGCCAGCAGCTTGGAGGTGAGCTCCTACAATGAGCAGTTCTTC	CASSLEVSSYNEQFF
TRBV4-1	TRBJ1-1	TRBD1	few	TGCGCCAGCAGCCCGTCCGAGGGACAGGCCCCTATGAACACTGAAGCTTTCTTT	CASSPSEGQAPMNTEAFF
TRBV28	TRBJ1-5	-	few	TGTGCCAGCAGTTTCGGGGGCGGGATACAGCCCCAGCATTTT	CASSFGGGIQPQHF
TRBV7-9	TRBJ2-3	-	-	TGTGCCAGCAGCTTAGTCGGCCTCGGCACAGATACGCAGTATTTT	CASSLVGLGTDTQYF